The 5 T cell receptor beta chains listed next were all sequenced from one sample in a study of identical twins. TCRdb re-called the 5' RACE reads through MiXCR, storing one row per CDR3 protein. The repertoire consists of a few hundred thousand distinct CDR3 sequences, with about 13% occurring once and the leading ten covering roughly 4.2%. This sample also appeared in a second study, on yellow fever vaccine responses in identical twins.

Sequencing input: memory (CD45RO+) T cells sorted from blood. These receptors all come from a woman aged 18-35 years in good health.

This clonotype was seen repeatedly, ten times or more. The chain is built from TRBV2 and TRBJ2-4; possible D gene TRBD1, 5 bases. The CDR3 has 14 residues. The V end lost 7 bases, the J end lost 5 bases, and 15 bases lay between the germline ends. From germline, CDR1 is SNHLY and CDR2 FYNNEI. The CDR3 here is CASKPRVTENIQYF. The CDR3 DNA follows: TGTGCCAGCAAGCCCAGGGTAACCGAAAACATTCAGTACTTC.

The sample holds many counts of this clonotype. V and J are TRBV5-1 and TRBJ1-1; D gene uncertain. The germline gives CDR1 SGHRS, CDR2 YFSETQ. The V gene lost 8 bases and the J gene lost 0 bases, with 11 bases spanning the gap. The CDR3 runs 13 residues. CDR3 nucleotides: TGCGCCAGTGGGGTGGGCATGAACACTGAAGCTTTCTTT. The encoded protein is CASGVGMNTEAFF.

This clonotype was observed at least ten times. CDR3: CASSQLARETQYF. CDR3 coding DNA: TGTGCCAGCAGTCAACTAGCTCGAGAGACCCAGTACTTC. The chain couples TRBV14 to TRBJ2-5; D is possibly TRBD2 (6 bases). The V and J ends lost 6 bases and 4 bases respectively, with 12 bases between them. The CDR3 covers 13 residues. Germline-derived CDR1 and CDR2 are SGHDN and FVKESK.

This clonotype has a handful of counts. The gene calls are TRBV4-2 and TRBJ1-1; the D gene is possibly TRBD1 (5 bases). The V gene's germline CDR1 is LGHNA and CDR2 YNFKEQ. V was pared by 0 bases and J by 7 bases, with 12 bases between. The CDR3 is 14 amino acids. CDR3 in amino acids: CASSQESGRGEAFF. The CDR3 nucleotides are TGTGCCAGCAGCCAAGAATCGGGGCGAGGTGAAGCTTTCTTT.

This chain uses TRBV25-1 with TRBJ2-1, with 9 bases aligning to TRBD2. J was trimmed by 7 bases and V by 2 bases; bases with no gene match: 6. Germline CDR1 is MGHDK and CDR2 is SYGVNS. The CDR3 is 15 residues long. CDR3 sequence reads: CASSEGSGSRNEQFF. CDR3 bases: TGTGCCAGCAGTGAAGGTAGCGGGAGTCGAAATGAGCAGTTCTTC. The full variable domain, its missing parts supplied by reference TRBV25-1 and TRBJ2-1, is EADIYQTPRYLVIGTGKKITLECSQTMGHDKMYWYQQDPGMELHLIHYSYGVNSTEKGDLSSESTVSRIRTEHFPLTLESARPSHTSQYLCASSEGSGSRNEQFFGPGTRLTVL.